The 30 T cell receptor beta chains below come from one sample, sequenced in a study of blood T cell repertoires in COVID-19. Sequencing used immunoSEQ multiplex PCR; TCRdb keeps in-frame clones, though not all of them. The profile covers about 64,000 clones, with around 80% appearing a single time and more than 13% taken by the ten largest. Sample: peripheral blood. All receptors come from a man between 60 and 75 years old with COVID-19, enrolled during active disease.

The chain has TRBV7-6 and TRBJ1-2; 9 nucleotides align to TRBD1. The ends lost 4 bases at V and 5 bases at J; junction bases unmatched: 8. This CDR3 contains 15 residues. CDR1 is SGHVS and CDR2 is FNYEAQ in the germline V gene. CDR3 in amino acids: CASSSQGTGKYGYTF. The CDR3 nucleotides are TGTGCCAGCAGCTCACAAGGGACAGGGAAGTATGGCTACACCTTC.

The V call is TRBV9, the J call TRBJ1-1; D call uncertain. Germline CDR1 reads SGDLS; CDR2 reads YYNGEE. The V end was cut by 4 bases, the J end by 8 bases, with 15 bases between. The CDR3 is 13 amino acids. This chain's CDR3 is CASSLRFEGEAFF. As DNA, the CDR3 is TGTGCCAGCAGCCTCCGCTTCGAGGGAGAAGCTTTCTTT.

The CDR3 DNA reads as TGTGCCAGCACCTTGGACAGGTTGCCCGGGGAGCTGTTTTTT. As protein: CASTLDRLPGELFF. V is TRBV2 and J is TRBJ2-2, with 7 positions matching TRBD1. The CDR3 runs to 14 residues. Per the germline V gene, CDR1 is SNHLY and CDR2 is FYNNEI. Trimming cost V 7 bases and J 6 bases; bases outside gene matches: 8.

This clone was detected once. The rearrangement uses TRBV30 and TRBJ2-7, with D tentatively TRBD2 (5 bases). V was trimmed by 6 bases and J by 5 bases, leaving 17 bases between them. The CDR3 spans 13 residues. The germline CDR1 and CDR2 sequences are GTSNPN and SVGIG (reference sequence). The CDR3 sequence is CACPLGTADEQYF. As DNA, the CDR3 is TGTGCCTGCCCTCTGGGAACAGCGGACGAGCAGTACTTC.

This chain uses TRBV18 with TRBJ1-2; TRBD1 matches 10 bases. The CDR3 contains 16 residues. Germline V gene sequence: CDR1 KGHSH, CDR2 LQKENI. After removal of 6 bases from V and 8 bases from J, the junction contained 15 bases not matched to a gene. CDR3 region: CASSQGTGTGAFGYTF. In nucleotides, the CDR3 is TGTGCCAGCTCGCAGGGCACCGGGACAGGGGCGTTCGGCTACACCTTC.

This clone occurred a few times. This sequence joins TRBV30 and TRBJ1-6; D call uncertain. V lost 2 bases to trimming and J lost 6 bases, with 8 bases between them. The CDR3 has 13 residues. Germline assignment: CDR1 GTSNPN and CDR2 SVGIG (reference sequence). The CDR3 coding sequence is TGTGCCTGGAGTACAGCAAGTAATTCACCCCTCCACTTT. Its translation: CAWSTASNSPLHF. Based on the CDR3 plus reference TRBV30 and TRBJ1-6, the full variable domain is SQTIHQWPATLVQPVGSPLSLECTVEGTSNPNLYWYRQAAGRGLQLLFYSVGIGQISSEVPQNLSASRPQDRQFILSSKKLLLSDSGFYLCAWSTASNSPLHFGNGTRLTVT.

The chain is built from TRBV5-5 and TRBJ1-6; D ambiguous. CDR3 size: 18 residues. The V gene's germline CDR1 is SGHKS and CDR2 YYEKEE (reference sequence). Trimming removed 2 bases from V and 0 bases from J, with 15 bases in between. The chain's CDR3 is CASSLSARWSSYNSPLHF. The CDR3 nucleotides read TGTGCCAGCAGCTTATCGGCACGATGGAGCTCCTATAATTCACCCCTCCACTTT.

The chain joins TRBV11-2 to TRBJ2-3, with D unclear. CDR3 length equals 14 residues. CDR1 is SGHAT, CDR2 FQNNGV, per germline. V lost 3 bases to trimming and J lost 0 bases, with 7 bases between them. This CDR3 reads CASSLGTSTDTQYF. As DNA, the CDR3 is TGTGCCAGCAGCTTGGGCACCAGCACAGATACGCAGTATTTT.

V is TRBV5-4 and J is TRBJ1-4; 9 nucleotides align to TRBD1. Germline V gene sequence: CDR1 SGHNT, CDR2 YYREEE (reference sequence). This CDR3 contains 14 residues. The J segment lost 7 bases and the V segment lost 4 bases, leaving 5 bases of the junction unmatched. The CDR3 region is CASSAGTGSEKLFF. The CDR3 nucleotides read TGTGCCAGCAGCGCCGGGACAGGGAGTGAAAAACTGTTTTTT.

The rearrangement uses TRBV4-2 and TRBJ2-2; TRBD2 matches at 9 bases. This CDR3 region has 14 residues. CDR1 LGHNA and CDR2 YNFKEQ come from the germline V gene. The junction had 4 bases not matched to a gene; V was cut back by 4 bases and J by 7 bases. CDR3 coding DNA: TGTGCCAGCAGCCCCGCGACTAGCGGCGGGGAGCTGTTTTTT. Protein sequence: CASSPATSGGELFF.

Only a few counts were recorded for this clone. The gene calls are TRBV2 and TRBJ1-5; D gene uncertain. CDR1 and CDR2 (germline): SNHLY, FYNNEI. This CDR3 is 14 amino acids long. The V gene lost 1 base and the J gene lost 10 bases, with 14 bases spanning the gap. The DNA of the CDR3 is TGTGCCAGCAGTGAAGGCGTCCGACTTCAACCCCAGCATTTT. This encodes CASSEGVRLQPQHF.

The rearrangement uses TRBV13 and TRBJ2-3, with a weak D call TRBD2 (6 bases). Germline CDR1 PRHDT, CDR2 FYEKMQ (reference sequence). The length of the CDR3 is 14 residues. Trimming left V 3 bases short and J 4 bases short, with 11 bases between. CDR3: CASSFTGGADTQYF. In nucleotides, the CDR3 is TGTGCCAGCAGCTTTACCGGAGGGGCAGATACGCAGTATTTT.

The chain uses TRBV12-3 or TRBV12-4 and TRBJ2-1; D remains ambiguous. The V end was cut by 3 bases, the J end by 9 bases, with 6 bases between. The CDR3 totals 11 residues. The CDR3 DNA is TGTGCCAGCAGTTTGTCCGGTGAGCAGTTCTTC. Its protein product is CASSLSGEQFF.

This clone turned up a few times. This rearrangement joins TRBV27 to TRBJ1-3, with 9 bases aligning to TRBD1. This CDR3 comprises 16 residues. The ends lost 4 bases at V and 3 bases at J; junction bases unmatched: 7. The V gene's germline CDR1 is MNHEY and CDR2 SMNVEV (reference sequence). CDR3 amino acids: CASSSRDRAFGNTIYF. CDR3 bases: TGTGCCAGCAGTTCCCGGGACAGGGCGTTTGGAAACACCATATATTTT.

In this sample, this clone turned up a few times. J is TRBJ2-1 and V is TRBV5-6; 7 nucleotides agree with TRBD2. The CDR3 runs to 15 residues. Germline lookup yields CDR1 SGHDT and CDR2 YYEEEE. V was clipped by 1 base and J by 7 bases; unmatched bases: 8. The CDR3 sequence: CASSLRSGVGNEQFF. CDR3 in DNA: TGTGCCAGCAGCTTGAGAAGCGGGGTTGGGAATGAGCAGTTCTTC.

CDR3 DNA sequence: TGCGCCAGCTCTGGGAGGACTAGCAATAATGGTGAGCAGTTCTTC. Amino acid sequence: CASSGRTSNNGEQFF. V is TRBV5-1 and J is TRBJ2-1; the match to TRBD2 covers 8 bases. This CDR3 is 15 amino acids long. J gave up 9 bases and V 7 bases, and 15 bases lay outside the gene matches. Germline loops: CDR1 SGHRS, CDR2 YFSETQ.

The V gene is TRBV30, the J gene TRBJ2-3; 7 positions match TRBD2. V lost 3 bases to trimming and J lost 3 bases; unmatched junction nucleotides: 6. Germline loops: CDR1 GTSNPN, CDR2 SVGIG (reference sequence). The CDR3 spans 14 residues. DNA for the CDR3: TGTGCCTGGAGCAGGTGGGGGGGAACAGATACGCAGTATTTT. Translated: CAWSRWGGTDTQYF.

V and J are TRBV7-6 and TRBJ1-2; TRBD1 matches 10 bases. After removal of 4 bases from V and 5 bases from J, the junction contained 10 bases not matched to a gene. Germline loops: CDR1 SGHVS, CDR2 FNYEAQ. CDR3 length equals 16 residues. The CDR3 nucleotides are TGTGCCAGCAGCTCAGGGGTGGGACAGGGGTTTTATGGCTACACCTTC. This sequence encodes CASSSGVGQGFYGYTF.

V usage is TRBV20-1 and J usage is TRBJ2-7, with unresolved D. CDR1 and CDR2 from the germline V gene are DFQATT and SNEGSKA (reference sequence). Trimming removed 5 bases from V and 5 bases from J, with 7 bases in between. CDR3 length equals 10 residues. The CDR3 region is CSALRNEQYF. The CDR3 DNA reads as TGCAGTGCTTTGAGAAACGAGCAGTACTTC.

The rearrangement links TRBV19 to TRBJ2-5; 8 bases map to TRBD1. The CDR3 has 13 amino acids. V lost 4 bases to trimming and J lost 5 bases; unmatched junction nucleotides: 3. Germline CDR1 LNHDA, CDR2 SQIVND (reference sequence). This CDR3 reads CASSTRTGETQYF. For the CDR3, the DNA is TGTGCCAGTAGTACGCGGACAGGGGAGACCCAGTACTTC.

The chain carries TRBV6-6 and TRBJ1-5, with TRBD1 matching over 7 bases. The CDR3 spans 16 residues. Germline V lookup: CDR1 MNHNY, CDR2 SVGAGI (reference sequence). Trimming at V came to 4 bases and at J to 0 bases, leaving 6 bases not matched to a gene. Written as DNA, the CDR3 is TGTGCCAGCAGTTCCCGGACAGGCGATAGCAATCAGCCCCAGCATTTT. Translation: CASSSRTGDSNQPQHF.

The J gene is TRBJ1-3, the V gene TRBV28; 7 nucleotides align to TRBD1. Germline assignment: CDR1 MDHEN and CDR2 SYDVKM. CDR3 length: 14 amino acids. The V and J ends lost 3 bases and 6 bases, in that order; junction bases with no gene match: 5. The CDR3 DNA reads TGTGCCAGCAGTTTTGTCAGGGGGGTAAACACCATATATTTT. Translating gives CASSFVRGVNTIYF.

V is TRBV19 and J is TRBJ2-7, with no clear D. With 4 bases removed from V and 4 bases from J, the gap between germline ends came to 11 bases. Germline CDR1 reads LNHDA; CDR2 reads SQIVND (reference sequence). The CDR3 loop spans 13 amino acids. CDR3 DNA: TGTGCCAGTAGTAGTGGCAGGCTATACGAGCAGTACTTC. It codes for CASSSGRLYEQYF.

The chain has TRBV5-1 and TRBJ1-1; D ambiguous. The CDR3 contains 12 residues. Per the germline V gene, CDR1 is SGHRS and CDR2 is YFSETQ. The V gene lost 4 bases and the J gene lost 1 base, with 5 bases spanning the gap. The CDR3 sequence: CASSGENTEAFF. CDR3 DNA: TGCGCCAGCAGCGGAGAGAACACTGAAGCTTTCTTT.

This rearrangement joins TRBV28 to TRBJ2-3, with TRBD2 as a possible D gene (7 bases). The CDR3 runs to 16 residues. Deletions cut 3 bases from V and 1 base from J, with 14 bases between. Germline V gene sequence: CDR1 MDHEN, CDR2 SYDVKM. The DNA for the CDR3 is TGTGCCAGCAGTTTCGAGGGGGGGCGGGGCACAGATACGCAGTATTTT. Translating it yields CASSFEGGRGTDTQYF.

The J gene is TRBJ1-5, the V gene TRBV2; 7 bases are a match to TRBD1. The J segment lost 2 bases and the V segment lost 6 bases, leaving 10 bases of the junction unmatched. The CDR3 sequence is 16 residues long. Per the germline V gene, CDR1 is SNHLY and CDR2 is FYNNEI. The CDR3 loop is CASSPGQAWGNQPQHF. The CDR3 nucleotides read TGTGCCAGCAGCCCCGGACAGGCCTGGGGCAATCAGCCCCAGCATTTT.

The J gene is TRBJ1-5, the V gene TRBV19, with TRBD1 identical over 7 bases. This CDR3 region has 17 residues. The germline V gene encodes CDR1 LNHDA and CDR2 SQIVND (reference sequence). J gave up 4 bases and V 6 bases, and 15 bases lay outside the gene matches. CDR3: CASRGQSSKKLNQPQHF. CDR3 coding DNA: TGTGCCAGTAGGGGACAGAGCAGTAAAAAACTTAATCAGCCCCAGCATTTT.

This clone was seen a single time. V is TRBV15 and J is TRBJ2-3, with D tentatively TRBD1 (6 bases). CDR1 is LNHNV, CDR2 YYDKDF, per germline (reference sequence). The V and J ends lost 0 bases and 0 bases respectively, with 13 bases between them. The CDR3 spans 17 residues. CDR3 bases: TGTGCCACCAGCAGAGACTGGTACAGGGTTAGCACAGATACGCAGTATTTT. Its translation: CATSRDWYRVSTDTQYF.

The rearrangement joins TRBV18 to TRBJ1-1; D is uncertain. The CDR3 has 15 amino acids. The germline V gene encodes CDR1 KGHSH and CDR2 LQKENI. The germline V and J ends were trimmed by 3 bases and 5 bases, with 16 bases remaining between them. CDR3 nucleotides: TGTGCCAGCTCACCTTACGAGGGTCGGGGAACTGAAGCTTTCTTT. This translates into CASSPYEGRGTEAFF.

The chain's CDR3 is CASSRNPSGRGDEQFF. The CDR3 coding sequence is TGTGCCAGCAGCCGGAACCCTAGCGGGAGAGGCGATGAGCAGTTCTTC. The chain links TRBV3-1 (or the pseudogene TRBV3-2) to TRBJ2-1; TRBD2 aligns across 10 bases. The CDR3 totals 16 residues. The J segment lost 8 bases and the V segment lost 4 bases, leaving 11 bases of the junction unmatched. In germline, CDR1 is LGHDT, CDR2 YNNKEL (reference sequence).